These 9 T cell receptor beta chains came from one sample sequenced in a study of blood T cell repertoires in COVID-19. Method: immunoSEQ multiplex PCR; TCRdb's copy keeps in-frame clones and lacks some. Of about 220,000 clones detected, around 86% appear once; the ten largest clones hold about 4%. Sequencing input: PBMCs or T cells enriched from blood (not recorded which). These receptors all come from a woman aged 35 to 49 with acute COVID-19.

This clone was recorded once. The CDR3 spells CASMPSGGDNEQFF. The CDR3 DNA is TGTGCCAGCATGCCTAGCGGGGGGGACAATGAGCAGTTCTTC. The rearrangement uses TRBV24-1 and TRBJ2-1; 12 bases match TRBD2. The CDR3 sequence is 14 residues long. CDR1 KGHDR and CDR2 SFDVKD come from the germline V gene. The V gene end was trimmed by 11 bases and the J gene end by 5 bases; junction bases not matched to a gene: 6.

The chain uses TRBV9 and TRBJ1-2; no firm D call. V dropped 0 bases and J dropped 5 bases, with 5 bases sitting between them. The germline gives CDR1 SGDLS, CDR2 YYNGEE. The CDR3 sequence is 12 residues long. The CDR3 sequence: CASSVGLYGYTF. CDR3 coding DNA: TGTGCCAGCAGCGTAGGGCTGTATGGCTACACCTTC.

The CDR3 loop is CASSQGGEKLFF. CDR3 bases: TGCGCCAGCAGTCAGGGAGGGGAAAAACTGTTTTTT. The rearrangement links TRBV10-1 to TRBJ1-4, with a possible D match to TRBD1 (5 bases). CDR1 is WNHNN and CDR2 is SYGVQD in the germline V gene (reference sequence). The CDR3 sequence is 12 residues long. The germline V and J ends were trimmed by 5 bases and 8 bases, with 9 bases remaining between them.

The chain links TRBV3-1 (or the pseudogene TRBV3-2) to TRBJ1-2; D perhaps matches TRBD1 (5 bases). V lost 2 bases and J 7 bases, leaving 11 bases between the germline ends. This CDR3 region has 13 residues. Germline V gene data show CDR1 as LGHDT and CDR2 as YNNKEL (reference sequence). Written as DNA, the CDR3 is TGTGCCAGCAGCCAATGGGTTAGGGGTGGCTACACCTTC. Amino acids: CASSQWVRGGYTF.

The rearrangement joins TRBV4-3 to TRBJ1-2; 7 bases are shared with TRBD1. The CDR3 runs 18 residues. V lost 0 bases to trimming and J lost 5 bases; unmatched junction nucleotides: 15. From germline, CDR1 is LGHNA and CDR2 YSLEER. Here the CDR3 reads CASSQDLEEDRFNYGYTF. CDR3 nucleotide sequence: TGCGCCAGCAGCCAAGATCTTGAAGAGGACAGGTTCAATTATGGCTACACCTTC.

This clone was seen only once. The CDR3 region has the DNA TGTGCCAGCTCAGCGACAGGAGTGAACACTGAAGCTTTCTTT. The encoded protein is CASSATGVNTEAFF. This chain uses TRBV18 with TRBJ1-1, with D possibly TRBD1 on 6 matching bases. This CDR3 is 14 amino acids long. Trimming removed 5 bases from V and 0 bases from J, with 10 bases in between. Looked up from germline, CDR1 is KGHSH and CDR2 is LQKENI.

This chain connects TRBV11-2 to TRBJ1-1; the D gene is possibly TRBD1 (5 bases). The CDR3 contains 14 residues. V lost 1 base and J lost 6, with 12 bases in between. CDR1 is SGHAT, CDR2 FQNNGV, per germline. The CDR3 is CASSLGGGISEAFF. The CDR3 bases are TGTGCCAGCAGCTTAGGCGGGGGAATCTCTGAAGCTTTCTTT.

V and J are TRBV5-1 and TRBJ2-5; D might be TRBD2 (5 bases). The CDR3 extends over 18 amino acids. The germline CDR1 and CDR2 sequences are SGHRS and YFSETQ. V lost 0 bases, J lost 2 bases, and 20 bases lay in between. CDR3 amino acids: CASSLVFFRAGKQETQYF. CDR3 coding DNA: TGCGCCAGCAGCTTGGTATTCTTCCGGGCCGGGAAACAAGAGACCCAGTACTTC. Drawing the rest from reference TRBV5-1 and TRBJ2-5, the complete variable domain is KAGVTQTPRYLIKTRGQQVTLSCSPISGHRSVSWYQQTPGQGLQFLFEYFSETQRNKGNFPGRFSGRQFSNSRSEMNVSTLELGDSALYLCASSLVFFRAGKQETQYFGPGTRLLVL.

The chain is built from TRBV27 and TRBJ2-1; D unclear. This CDR3 region has 13 residues. The germline gives CDR1 MNHEY, CDR2 SMNVEV (reference sequence). V dropped 1 base and J dropped 4 bases, with 5 bases sitting between them. CDR3 coding DNA: TGTGCCAGCAGTTTATACCAGTACAATGAGCAGTTCTTC. It codes for CASSLYQYNEQFF.